These T cell receptor beta chains were read from a single sample in a study of blood T cell repertoires in COVID-19. Repertoires were generated with immunoSEQ multiplex PCR, while TCRdb's copy carries only in-frame clones and drops some. The profile shows around 13,000 clones, nearly 95% of them singletons. The material sequenced was peripheral blood. The receptors derive from a woman in her seventies with active COVID-19. Both conserved end residues are part of each CDR3. A D gene is named only where the DNA matches it firmly. Some rows have no size entry. The others give once, few or many, or a class for an expanded clone.

few	TRBD1	TRBV7-2	14	TRBJ1-6	CASSPRQGASPLHF	TGTGCCAGCAGCCCTCGACAGGGGGCATCACCCCTCCACTTT
-	TRBD2	TRBV19	14	TRBJ2-1	CASTRAGAYDEQFF	TGTGCCAGTACCCGAGCGGGAGCATACGATGAGCAGTTCTTC
once	-	TRBV10-1	14	TRBJ2-1	CASSERGKNNEQFF	TGCGCCAGCAGTGAAAGGGGTAAAAACAATGAGCAGTTCTTC
once	-	TRBV6-1	17	TRBJ1-1	CASSEETGGLDDTEAFF	TGTGCCAGCAGTGAAGAGACAGGTGGACTAGATGACACTGAAGCTTTCTTT
-	-	TRBV24-1	14	TRBJ2-7	CATSDPREVGEQYF	TGTGCCACCAGTGATCCCAGGGAAGTCGGCGAGCAGTACTTC
-	-	TRBV7-6	14	TRBJ2-5	CASTLLAGQETQYF	TGTGCCAGCACCCTACTTGCAGGACAAGAGACCCAGTACTTC
-	-	TRBV7-2	14	TRBJ2-6	CASTGQSGANVLTF	TGTGCCAGTACCGGACAGTCTGGGGCCAACGTCCTGACTTTC
-	TRBD2	TRBV7-7	14	TRBJ2-7	CASSLGAGVGEQYF	TGTGCCAGCAGCTTAGGTGCGGGAGTTGGGGAGCAGTACTTC
-	TRBD1	TRBV18	17	TRBJ2-6	CASSAGTARTGANVLTF	TGTGCCAGCTCGGCCGGGACAGCCCGAACTGGGGCCAACGTCCTGACTTTC
-	TRBD2	TRBV28	16	TRBJ2-1	CASSLPTSGSYNEQFF	TGTGCCAGCAGTTTGCCAACTAGCGGGAGTTACAATGAGCAGTTCTTC
medium-sized	-	TRBV28	14	TRBJ2-7	CASSFGGSTYEQYF	TGTGCCAGCAGTTTCGGCGGGTCTACCTACGAGCAGTACTTC
-	TRBD2	TRBV9	16	TRBJ2-1	CASSVDGGSRNNEQFF	TGTGCCAGCAGCGTAGATGGCGGGAGCCGAAACAATGAGCAGTTCTTC
once	TRBD2	TRBV19	14	TRBJ2-2	CASRSSGGTGELFF	TGTGCCAGTAGGTCTAGCGGGGGGACCGGGGAGCTGTTTTTT
-	-	TRBV27	16	TRBJ1-5	CASRPVVAGGNQPQHF	TGTGCCAGCCGCCCCGTTGTGGCAGGGGGCAATCAGCCCCAGCATTTT
-	TRBD1	TRBV18	14	TRBJ1-2	CASSPGTGGDGYTF	TGTGCCAGCTCACCAGGGACAGGGGGGGATGGCTACACCTTC
-	TRBD1	TRBV3-1/TRBV3-2	15	TRBJ2-2	CASSLQGTNTGELFF	TGTGCCAGCAGCCTACAGGGGACGAACACCGGGGAGCTGTTTTTT
-	-	TRBV7-8	13	TRBJ2-1	CASIRDTYNEQFF	TGTGCCAGCATCCGGGACACGTACAATGAGCAGTTCTTC